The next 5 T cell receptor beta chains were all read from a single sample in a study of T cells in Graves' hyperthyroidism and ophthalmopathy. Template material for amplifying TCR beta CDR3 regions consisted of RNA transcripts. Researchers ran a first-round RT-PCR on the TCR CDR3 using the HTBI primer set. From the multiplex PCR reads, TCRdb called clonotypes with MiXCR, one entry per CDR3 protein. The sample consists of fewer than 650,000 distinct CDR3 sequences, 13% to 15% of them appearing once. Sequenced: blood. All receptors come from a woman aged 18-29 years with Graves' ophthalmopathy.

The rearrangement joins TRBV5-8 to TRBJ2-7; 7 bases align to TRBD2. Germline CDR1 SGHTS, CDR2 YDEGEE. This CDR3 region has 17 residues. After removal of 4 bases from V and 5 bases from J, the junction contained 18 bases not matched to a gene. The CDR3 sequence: CASSLDILRRESHEQYF. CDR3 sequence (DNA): TGTGCCAGCAGCCTCGACATTCTCAGGCGGGAGTCTCACGAGCAGTACTTC.

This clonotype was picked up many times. CDR3 bases: TGTGCCAGCAGCTCGACAGGGGTTAGCACAGATACGCAGTATTTT. Translated, it gives CASSSTGVSTDTQYF. The chain couples TRBV5-5 to TRBJ2-3; TRBD1 agrees at 8 bases. V gave up 3 bases and J gave up 0 bases; unmatched junction bases: 3. The CDR3 is made up of 15 amino acids. The germline V gene has CDR1 SGHKS and CDR2 YYEKEE (reference sequence).

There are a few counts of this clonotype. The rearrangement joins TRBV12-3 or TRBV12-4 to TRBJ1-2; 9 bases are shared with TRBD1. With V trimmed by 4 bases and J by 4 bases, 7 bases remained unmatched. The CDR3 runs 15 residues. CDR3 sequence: CASSSRQGVSYGYTF. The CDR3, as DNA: TGTGCCAGCAGTTCTCGACAGGGGGTTTCCTATGGCTACACCTTC.

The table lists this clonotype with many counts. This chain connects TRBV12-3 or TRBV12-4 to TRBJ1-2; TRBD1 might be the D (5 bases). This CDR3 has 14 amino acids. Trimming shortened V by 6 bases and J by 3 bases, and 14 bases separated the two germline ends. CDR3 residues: CASSLPDTYYGYTF. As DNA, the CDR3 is TGTGCCAGCAGCTTACCGGACACATACTATGGCTACACCTTC.

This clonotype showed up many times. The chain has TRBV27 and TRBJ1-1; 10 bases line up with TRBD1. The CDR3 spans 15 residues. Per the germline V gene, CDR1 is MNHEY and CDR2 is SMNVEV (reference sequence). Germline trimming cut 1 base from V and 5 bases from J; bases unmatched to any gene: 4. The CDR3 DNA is TGTGCCAGCAGTTTATTCTGGGACAGGGGTACTGAAGCTTTCTTT. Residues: CASSLFWDRGTEAFF.